This T cell receptor (beta chain) came from a study of T cells in Graves' hyperthyroidism and ophthalmopathy. Findings and caveats of the study: In blood, most of the thyroid clonotypes expanded above 0.001 were also present.

RNA transcripts yielded amplified TCR beta CDR3 regions. TCR CDR3 underwent first-round RT-PCR with the HTBI primer set. TCRdb re-analysed the multiplex PCR reads in MiXCR, keeping a single row per CDR3 protein. The sample consists of roughly 500,000 distinct CDR3 sequences, roughly 24% of them appearing once. The PBMCs studied were ones that came from approximately 9.9 ml fresh peripheral blood. V lost 5 bases to trimming and J lost 7 bases; unmatched junction nucleotides: 13. This CDR3 spans 15 amino acids. Germline assignment: CDR1 MDHEN and CDR2 SYDVKM. A word on this clonotype: What it binds is not known.

The sequence derives from a woman in her 30s with Graves' ophthalmopathy. The sequenced sample was blood. V and J are TRBV28 and TRBJ2-7; 8 bases map to TRBD2. CDR3 amino acids: CASSLPPGLGSEQYF. CDR3 in DNA: TGTGCCAGCAGTCTTCCCCCGGGACTAGGTTCAGAGCAGTACTTC.